The 5 T cell receptor beta chains reported below all come from one sample, sequenced in a study of blood T cell dynamics during melanoma immunotherapy (dated by TCRdb to about 2020). The time point label of this sample denotes: week 3, after first cycle of checkpoint inhibitor. The protocol used for the library was the immunoSEQ multiplex PCR assay. TCRdb took over this immuneACCESS table, retaining in-frame rearrangements with V and J assigned. Such tables are incomplete; in checked studies, under half of the missing clones stem from an unresolved V gene, and the remainder is unexplained. This sample lists about 5,000 clones; 65% to 85% were detected once. The ten largest account for 10% to 13% of the sample. Sequencing was performed on blood, taken from a patient treated with checkpoint blockade. The receptors shown here come from a human donor with melanoma.

This chain uses TRBV7-2 with TRBJ1-1; D remains ambiguous. Germline V gene lookup returns CDR1 SGHTA and CDR2 FQGNSA. Trimming cost V 2 bases and J 5 bases, with 12 bases left between them. The length of the CDR3 is 14 residues. The CDR3 is CASSLSPQGTEAFF. DNA for the CDR3: TGTGCCAGCAGCTTATCACCACAAGGGACTGAAGCTTTCTTT.

The rearrangement links TRBV30 to TRBJ1-1; the D gene is possibly TRBD1 (5 bases). The germline V gene has CDR1 GTSNPN and CDR2 SVGIG (reference sequence). The CDR3 extends over 14 amino acids. V was clipped by 4 bases and J by 1 base, with 13 bases between them. This CDR3 is CAWNWEGPNTEAFF. The CDR3 coding sequence is TGTGCCTGGAACTGGGAGGGGCCGAACACTGAAGCTTTCTTT.

J is TRBJ2-6 and V is TRBV9; D is possibly TRBD1 (5 bases). V was pared by 1 base and J by 0 bases, with 11 bases between. Germline V CDR1 and CDR2: SGDLS, YYNGEE. The CDR3 contains 17 residues. As DNA, the CDR3 is TGTGCCAGCAGCGTAATTACTGGGGCCTCTGGGGCCAACGTCCTGACTTTC. It yields the protein CASSVITGASGANVLTF.

V and J are TRBV19 and TRBJ1-5; possibly TRBD1 for D (5 bases). The CDR3 extends over 17 amino acids. Trimming removed 3 bases at V and 0 bases at J, with 15 bases between. Germline-derived CDR1 and CDR2 are LNHDA and SQIVND (reference sequence). CDR3 residues: CASSMSARGDSNQPQHF. The CDR3 nucleotides are TGTGCCAGTAGTATGTCGGCTAGGGGCGATAGCAATCAGCCCCAGCATTTT.

The chain carries TRBV30 and TRBJ1-1, with D uncertain. Per germline, CDR1 GTSNPN and CDR2 SVGIG (reference sequence). The CDR3 sequence is 17 residues long. Trimming removed 0 bases from V and 0 bases from J, with 17 bases in between. The CDR3 loop is CAWSVRTSADLNTEAFF. The DNA for the CDR3 is TGTGCCTGGAGTGTACGCACCAGCGCCGATTTGAACACTGAAGCTTTCTTT.